This TCR beta chain was obtained from a study of T-cell reconstitution after alpha-beta-depleted transplantation in children. General study findings and limits: The high TCRbeta diversity at day 60 in some patients came from surviving recipient T cells and thymic progenitors.

Unique molecular identifiers were used in preparing the TCRbeta library. TCRdb used MiXCR to reprocess the PCR reads, holding one entry per CDR3 protein. The data show hundreds of thousands of distinct CDR3 sequences, 20% to 25% seen once. This clonotype occurred a few times. Antigen specificity is unknown. J was trimmed by 6 bases and V by 1 base; bases with no gene match: 9. The CDR3 consists of 15 residues. The germline V gene has CDR1 SQVTM and CDR2 ANQGSEA. Specimen: PBMCs, mostly from graft donor cells, collected 360 days after TCRalphabeta/CD19-depleted stem cell transplant. The TCR was taken from a boy under two years old who had a stem cell transplant for acute myeloid leukemia, so the T cells may come from the graft donor. The genes are TRBV29-1 and TRBJ2-3; TRBD2 matches at 8 bases. CDR3 loop: CSVEGKGSGADTQYF. The CDR3 DNA is TGCAGCGTTGAAGGAAAGGGTAGCGGGGCGGATACGCAGTATTTT.